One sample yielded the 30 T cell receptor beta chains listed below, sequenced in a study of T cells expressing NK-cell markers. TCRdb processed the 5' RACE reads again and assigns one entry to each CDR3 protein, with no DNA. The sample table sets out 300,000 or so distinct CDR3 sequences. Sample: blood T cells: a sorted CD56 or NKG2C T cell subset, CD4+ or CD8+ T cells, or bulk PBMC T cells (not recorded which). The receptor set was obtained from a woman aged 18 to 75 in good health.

CDR3 amino acids: CASSRPFGGETDTQYF. The chain is built from TRBV12-3 or TRBV12-4 and TRBJ2-3; the D gene TCRdb calls, TRBD1, cannot be checked with no DNA. The CDR3 covers 16 residues.

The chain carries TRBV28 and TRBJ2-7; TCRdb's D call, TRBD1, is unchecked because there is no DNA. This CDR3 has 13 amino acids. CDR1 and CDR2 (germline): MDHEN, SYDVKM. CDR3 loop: CASTPRGRYEQYF.

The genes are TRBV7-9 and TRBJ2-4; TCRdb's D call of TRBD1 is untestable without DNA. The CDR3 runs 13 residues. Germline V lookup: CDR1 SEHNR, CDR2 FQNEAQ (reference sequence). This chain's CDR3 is CASSTGTGNIQYF.

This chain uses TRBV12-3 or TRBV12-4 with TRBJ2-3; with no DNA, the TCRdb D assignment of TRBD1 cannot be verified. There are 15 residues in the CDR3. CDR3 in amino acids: CASSLEQGRADTQYF.

The CDR3 spells CASSLTGRSYNSPLHF. V and J are TRBV27 and TRBJ1-6. The CDR3 spans 16 residues. From germline, CDR1 is MNHEY and CDR2 SMNVEV (reference sequence).

The chain's CDR3 is CASSRGLSSEQYF. The chain uses TRBV7-2 and TRBJ2-7; TCRdb selects TRBD2, and the lack of DNA leaves this call unchecked. Germline values: CDR1 SGHTA, CDR2 FQGNSA. This CDR3 has 13 residues.

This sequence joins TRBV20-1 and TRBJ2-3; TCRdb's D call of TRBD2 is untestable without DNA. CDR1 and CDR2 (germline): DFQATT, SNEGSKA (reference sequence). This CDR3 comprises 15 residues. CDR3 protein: CSARGIAGGPDTQYF.

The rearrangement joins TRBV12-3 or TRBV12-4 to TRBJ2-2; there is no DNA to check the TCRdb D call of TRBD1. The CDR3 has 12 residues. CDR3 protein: CASSRDFGELFF.

CDR3: CASSLENTGELFF. The genes are TRBV9 and TRBJ2-2. Germline-derived CDR1 and CDR2 are SGDLS and YYNGEE. This CDR3 comprises 13 residues.

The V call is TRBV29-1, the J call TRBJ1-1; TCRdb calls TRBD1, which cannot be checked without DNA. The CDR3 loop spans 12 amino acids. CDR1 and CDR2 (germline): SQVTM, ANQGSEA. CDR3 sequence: CSVGDRHTEAFF. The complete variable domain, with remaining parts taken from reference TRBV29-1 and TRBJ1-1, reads SAVISQKPSRDICQRGTSLTIQCQVDSQVTMMFWYRQQPGQSLTLIATANQGSEATYESGFVIDKFPISRPNLTFSTLTVSNMSPEDSSIYLCSVGDRHTEAFFGQGTRLTVV.

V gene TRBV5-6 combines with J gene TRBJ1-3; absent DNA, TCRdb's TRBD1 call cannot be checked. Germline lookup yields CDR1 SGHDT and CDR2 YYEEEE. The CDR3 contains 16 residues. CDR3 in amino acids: CASSPGQRDSGNTIYF. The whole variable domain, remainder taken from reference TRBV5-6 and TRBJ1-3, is DAGVTQSPTHLIKTRGQQVTLRCSPKSGHDTVSWYQQALGQGPQFIFQYYEEEERQRGNFPDRFSGHQFPNYSSELNVNALLLGDSALYLCASSPGQRDSGNTIYFGEGSWLTVV.

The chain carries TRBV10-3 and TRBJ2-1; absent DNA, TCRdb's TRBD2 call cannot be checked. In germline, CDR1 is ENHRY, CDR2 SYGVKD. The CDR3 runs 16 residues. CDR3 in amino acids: CAISNPGTSGYNEQFF.

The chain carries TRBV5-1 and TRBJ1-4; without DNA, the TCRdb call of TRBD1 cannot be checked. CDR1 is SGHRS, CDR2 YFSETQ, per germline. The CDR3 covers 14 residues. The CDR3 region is CASSHGGSNEKLFF.

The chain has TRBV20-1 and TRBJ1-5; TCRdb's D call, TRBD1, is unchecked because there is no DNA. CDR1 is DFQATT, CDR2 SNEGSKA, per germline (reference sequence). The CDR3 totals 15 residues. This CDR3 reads CSARERGRELQPQHF.

The CDR3 sequence is CASSQSGGLSQETQYF. V usage is TRBV7-6 and J usage is TRBJ2-5; the TCRdb D gene call, TRBD2, has no DNA to confirm it. The CDR3 is 16 amino acids. The germline CDR1 and CDR2 sequences are SGHVS and FNYEAQ.

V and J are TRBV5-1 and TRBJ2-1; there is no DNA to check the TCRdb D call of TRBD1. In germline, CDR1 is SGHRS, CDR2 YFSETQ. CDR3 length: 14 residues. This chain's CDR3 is CASSQLSGYNEQFF.

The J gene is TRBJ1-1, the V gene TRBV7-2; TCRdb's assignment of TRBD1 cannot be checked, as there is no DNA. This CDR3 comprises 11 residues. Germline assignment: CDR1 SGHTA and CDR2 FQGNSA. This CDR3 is CASSTRGRAFF.

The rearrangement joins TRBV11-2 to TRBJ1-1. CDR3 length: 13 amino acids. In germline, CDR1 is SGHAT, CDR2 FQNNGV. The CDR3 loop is CASTLTWNTEAFF.

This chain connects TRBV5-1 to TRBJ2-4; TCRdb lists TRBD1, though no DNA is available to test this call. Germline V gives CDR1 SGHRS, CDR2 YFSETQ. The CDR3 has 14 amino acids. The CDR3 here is CASSGGREWYIQYF.

The CDR3 sequence: CASSHLTGEGYTF. This rearrangement joins TRBV5-1 to TRBJ1-2; the TCRdb call, TRBD1, lacks DNA for checking. Germline V lookup: CDR1 SGHRS, CDR2 YFSETQ. The CDR3 spans 13 residues.

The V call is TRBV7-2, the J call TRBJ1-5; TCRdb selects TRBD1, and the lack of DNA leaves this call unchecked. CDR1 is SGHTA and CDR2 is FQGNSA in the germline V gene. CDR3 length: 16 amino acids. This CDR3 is CASSLAAGYSNQPQHF.

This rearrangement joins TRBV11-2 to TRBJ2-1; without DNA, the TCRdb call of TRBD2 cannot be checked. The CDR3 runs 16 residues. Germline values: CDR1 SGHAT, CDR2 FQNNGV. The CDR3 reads CASSKTRSSSYNEQFF.

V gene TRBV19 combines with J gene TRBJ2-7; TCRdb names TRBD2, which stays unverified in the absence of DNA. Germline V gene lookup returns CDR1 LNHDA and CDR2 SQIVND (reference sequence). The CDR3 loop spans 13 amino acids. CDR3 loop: CATTSGGLNEQYF.

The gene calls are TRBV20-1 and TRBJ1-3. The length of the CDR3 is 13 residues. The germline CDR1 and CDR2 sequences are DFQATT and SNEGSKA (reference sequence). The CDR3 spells CSAVGVSGNTIYF.

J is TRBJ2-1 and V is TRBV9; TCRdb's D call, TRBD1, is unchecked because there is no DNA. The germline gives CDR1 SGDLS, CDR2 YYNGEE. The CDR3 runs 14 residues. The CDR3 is CASSVVDSPSEQFF.

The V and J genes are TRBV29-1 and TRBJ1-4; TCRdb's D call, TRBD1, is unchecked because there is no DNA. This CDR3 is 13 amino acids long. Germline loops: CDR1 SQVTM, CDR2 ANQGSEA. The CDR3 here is CSSRGIEGEKLFF.

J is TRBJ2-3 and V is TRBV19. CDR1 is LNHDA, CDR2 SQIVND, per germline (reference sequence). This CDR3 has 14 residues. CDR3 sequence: CASSIDTGTDTQYF. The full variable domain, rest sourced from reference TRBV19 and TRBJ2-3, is DGGITQSPKYLFRKEGQNVTLSCEQNLNHDAMYWYRQDPGQGLRLIYYSQIVNDFQKGDIAEGYSVSREKKESFPLTVTSAQKNPTAFYLCASSIDTGTDTQYFGPGTRLTVL.

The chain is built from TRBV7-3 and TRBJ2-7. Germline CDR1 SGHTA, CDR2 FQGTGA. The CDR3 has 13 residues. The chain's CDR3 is CASSLTVTNEQYF.

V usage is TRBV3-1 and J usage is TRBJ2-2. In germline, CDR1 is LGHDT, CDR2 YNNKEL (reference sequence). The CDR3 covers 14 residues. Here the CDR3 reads CASSQGGDTGELFF.

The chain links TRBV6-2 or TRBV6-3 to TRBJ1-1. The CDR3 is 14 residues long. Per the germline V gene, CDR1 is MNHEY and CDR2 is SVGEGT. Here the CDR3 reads CASSYEGSLAEAFF.